The 19 T cell receptor beta chains given below trace back to one sample, sequenced in a study of cytomegalovirus exposure and HLA in healthy donors. PCR involved 60 Vbeta and 13 Jbeta primers. Data came from immunoSEQ multiplex PCR; TCRdb stores just in-frame clones and leaves some out. The profile covers roughly 130,000 clones, with approximately 68% appearing a single time and approximately 1.5% taken by the ten largest. Sequenced: PBMCs. The receptors come from a man younger than 45 in good health and CMV-seropositive.

Here the CDR3 reads CASSLRGRPDYGYTF. The CDR3 bases are TGTGCCAGCAGTCTCAGGGGGCGCCCCGACTATGGCTACACCTTC. The chain combines TRBV6-1 with TRBJ1-2, with 8 bases fitting TRBD1. Germline CDR1 MNHNS, CDR2 SASEGT. V trimming: 5 bases; J trimming: 3 bases; junction bases outside the gene matches: 8. This CDR3 spans 15 amino acids.

The chain uses TRBV28 and TRBJ2-3; D is possibly TRBD2 (6 bases). The CDR3 covers 19 residues. Germline CDR1 is MDHEN and CDR2 is SYDVKM. V lost 7 bases and J 5 bases, leaving 31 bases between the germline ends. The CDR3 DNA reads as TGTGCCAGCACCCAGACTAGGGGTCTGGCACCTGGGGCAGTAGATACGCAGTATTTT. This translates into CASTQTRGLAPGAVDTQYF.

The rearrangement uses TRBV4-2 and TRBJ1-1; 8 bases are a match to TRBD1. Germline CDR1 and CDR2: LGHNA and YNFKEQ. The V segment lost 5 bases and the J segment 1 base; nucleotides outside the gene matches: 3. This CDR3 is built from 14 residues. CDR3 sequence (DNA): TGTGCCAGCAGCTACGACAGGGGGAACACTGAAGCTTTCTTT. It specifies CASSYDRGNTEAFF.

The rearrangement links TRBV5-5 to TRBJ2-3; TRBD2 agrees at 8 bases. CDR3 length: 16 amino acids. Germline CDR1 SGHKS, CDR2 YYEKEE (reference sequence). The V segment lost 1 base and the J segment 3 bases; nucleotides outside the gene matches: 7. CDR3 DNA sequence: TGTGCCAGCAGCTTGCTCATGAGCGGGAGAACAGATACGCAGTATTTT. Protein: CASSLLMSGRTDTQYF. Looking up the rest from reference TRBV5-5 and TRBJ2-3 gives the full variable domain: DAGVTQSPTHLIKTRGQQVTLRCSPISGHKSVSWYQQVLGQGPQFIFQYYEKEERGRGNFPDRFSARQFPNYSSELNVNALLLGDSALYLCASSLLMSGRTDTQYFGPGTRLTVL.

V gene TRBV7-3 combines with J gene TRBJ1-1; 10 bases map to TRBD1. The germline V gene has CDR1 SGHTA and CDR2 FQGTGA. The CDR3 runs 14 residues. V trimming: 5 bases; J trimming: 3 bases; junction bases outside the gene matches: 3. The chain's CDR3 is CASSATGGHTEAFF. CDR3 coding DNA: TGTGCCAGCAGCGCGACAGGGGGCCACACTGAAGCTTTCTTT.

The chain recombines TRBV28 with TRBJ1-4, with D possibly matching TRBD1 (6 bases). The germline CDR1 and CDR2 sequences are MDHEN and SYDVKM. CDR3 size: 14 residues. V was clipped by 3 bases and J by 7 bases, with 12 bases between them. The CDR3 spells CASSFGGRGEKLFF. The CDR3, as DNA: TGTGCCAGCAGTTTCGGGGGGCGAGGTGAAAAACTGTTTTTT.

This sequence joins TRBV11-2 and TRBJ1-3, with D possibly TRBD1 on 6 matching bases. This CDR3 comprises 14 residues. The V gene lost 7 bases and the J gene lost 3 bases, with 13 bases spanning the gap. Germline-derived CDR1 and CDR2 are SGHAT and FQNNGV. The CDR3 bases are TGTGCCAGCACCGACAGGTCCCTTGGAAACACCATATATTTT. Its protein is CASTDRSLGNTIYF. The full variable domain, in which reference TRBV11-2 and TRBJ1-3 provide the parts outside the CDR3, is EAGVAQSPRYKIIEKRQSVAFWCNPISGHATLYWYQQILGQGPKLLIQFQNNGVVDDSQLPKDRFSAERLKGVDSTLKIQPAKLEDSAVYLCASTDRSLGNTIYFGEGSWLTVV.

V gene TRBV19 combines with J gene TRBJ2-2; 8 bases align to TRBD1. The CDR3 is 16 amino acids. The germline CDR1 and CDR2 sequences are LNHDA and SQIVND (reference sequence). J lost 4 bases, V lost 4 bases, and 8 bases had no gene match. The CDR3 DNA follows: TGTGCCAGTAGTACGGACAGGGATAGGAGCACCGGGGAGCTGTTTTTT. This translates into CASSTDRDRSTGELFF.

The chain links TRBV11-2 to TRBJ2-5; 8 bases are a match to TRBD2. From germline, CDR1 is SGHAT and CDR2 FQNNGV. CDR3 length: 17 residues. V was pared by 5 bases and J by 4 bases, with 15 bases of the junction left unmatched. CDR3: CASSGGAAGAVRETQYF. For the CDR3, the DNA is TGTGCCAGCAGCGGGGGGGCAGCGGGAGCAGTTCGAGAGACCCAGTACTTC.

The count of this clone is one. The rearrangement links TRBV18 to TRBJ1-1; 7 nucleotides match TRBD1. Losses at the gene ends were 0 bases for V and 5 bases for J; bases not matched to a gene: 3. The CDR3 consists of 14 residues. Germline V gene sequence: CDR1 KGHSH, CDR2 LQKENI. DNA for the CDR3: TGTGCCAGCTCACCACCCACAGGGGAGACTGAAGCTTTCTTT. Protein product: CASSPPTGETEAFF.

This clone was seen a handful of times. V is TRBV6-4 and J is TRBJ2-7; TRBD2 matches at 9 bases. This CDR3 spans 14 amino acids. V was clipped by 7 bases and J by 6 bases; unmatched bases: 10. Germline-derived CDR1 and CDR2 are MRHNA and SNTAGT. The CDR3 loop reads CASKLPSGMSEQYF. In DNA form, the CDR3 reads TGTGCCAGCAAGCTGCCTAGCGGGATGAGCGAGCAGTACTTC.

The chain is built from TRBV30 and TRBJ1-2; 7 bases line up with TRBD1. The ends lost 4 bases at V and 2 bases at J; junction bases unmatched: 7. CDR3 length: 14 residues. Per the germline V gene, CDR1 is GTSNPN and CDR2 is SVGIG (reference sequence). CDR3 nucleotides: TGTGCCTGGATTAAACAGGGGAGGAACTATGGCTACACCTTC. Protein sequence: CAWIKQGRNYGYTF.

This clone appeared a few times. The chain links TRBV4-1 to TRBJ2-5; perhaps TRBD2 as D (6 bases). V was shortened by 0 bases and J by 3 bases, with 14 bases between the two germline ends. This CDR3 comprises 16 residues. Germline lookup yields CDR1 MGHRA and CDR2 YSYEKL. The CDR3 DNA follows: TGCGCCAGCAGCCAAGACATCCGGGACTCGAAAGAGACCCAGTACTTC. As protein: CASSQDIRDSKETQYF.

The rearrangement uses TRBV5-1 and TRBJ2-1, with D uncertain. V was pared by 1 base and J by 6 bases, with 14 bases between. Germline V gives CDR1 SGHRS, CDR2 YFSETQ. The CDR3 covers 15 residues. The CDR3 DNA reads as TGCGCCAGCAGCTTGTTGTCCAGTCCGTCCAATGAGCAGTTCTTC. Its translation is CASSLLSSPSNEQFF.

The sample holds one count of this clone. The V and J genes are TRBV5-1 and TRBJ1-2; 8 nucleotides align to TRBD1. The germline V gene encodes CDR1 SGHRS and CDR2 YFSETQ. V lost 4 bases to trimming and J lost 6 bases; unmatched junction nucleotides: 2. CDR3 length: 12 amino acids. CDR3 protein: CASSPTGDGYTF. The CDR3 DNA reads as TGCGCCAGCAGCCCGACAGGGGATGGCTACACCTTC.

This sequence joins TRBV7-2 and TRBJ2-3; TRBD1 might be the D (5 bases). The CDR3 spans 18 residues. The V gene lost 5 bases and the J gene lost 1 base, with 22 bases spanning the gap. Germline V gene data show CDR1 as SGHTA and CDR2 as FQGNSA. CDR3 loop: CASSIQPPTAAGTDTQYF. The CDR3 DNA reads as TGTGCCAGCAGCATCCAACCTCCGACAGCCGCGGGCACAGATACGCAGTATTTT.

This clone has a single count. CDR3 DNA sequence: TGTGCCAGCAGCCCCCTCCGGAGTTGGTTACGTGAAGCTTTCTTT. It specifies CASSPLRSWLREAFF. The chain recombines TRBV11-2 with TRBJ1-1; D gene unclear. Germline V gene lookup returns CDR1 SGHAT and CDR2 FQNNGV. CDR3 length equals 15 residues. Between the trimmed V and J ends, which lost 5 bases and 7 bases, there was a span of 20 bases.

This clone was observed once. The chain has TRBV6-1 and TRBJ1-5; 7 bases align to TRBD1. The CDR3 has 13 residues. J was trimmed by 6 bases and V by 3 bases; bases with no gene match: 2. Germline CDR1 reads MNHNS; CDR2 reads SASEGT. The DNA of the CDR3 is TGTGCCAGCAGTGACAGGGACAGTCAGCCCCAGCATTTT. It codes for CASSDRDSQPQHF.

This clone was found a few times. The chain joins TRBV6-1 to TRBJ1-5, with a tentative D call TRBD1 (5 bases). CDR1 MNHNS and CDR2 SASEGT come from the germline V gene. The CDR3 consists of 17 residues. V lost 2 bases and J lost 0, with 14 bases in between. The chain's CDR3 is CASSETGHHYSNQPQHF. The CDR3 DNA sequence: TGTGCCAGCAGTGAAACCGGACACCACTATAGCAATCAGCCCCAGCATTTT.